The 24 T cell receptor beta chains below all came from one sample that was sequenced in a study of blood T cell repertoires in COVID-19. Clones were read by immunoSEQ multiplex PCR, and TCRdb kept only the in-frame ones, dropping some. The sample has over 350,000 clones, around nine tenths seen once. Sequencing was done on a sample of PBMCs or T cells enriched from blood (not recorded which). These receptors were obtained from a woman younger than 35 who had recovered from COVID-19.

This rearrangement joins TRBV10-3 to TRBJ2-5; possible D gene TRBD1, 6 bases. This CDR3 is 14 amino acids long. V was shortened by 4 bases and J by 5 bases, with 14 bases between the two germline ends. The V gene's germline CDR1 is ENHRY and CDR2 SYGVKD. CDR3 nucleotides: TGTGCCATCAGTGTGGCAGGGGCGCGGGAGACCCAGTACTTC. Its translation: CAISVAGARETQYF.

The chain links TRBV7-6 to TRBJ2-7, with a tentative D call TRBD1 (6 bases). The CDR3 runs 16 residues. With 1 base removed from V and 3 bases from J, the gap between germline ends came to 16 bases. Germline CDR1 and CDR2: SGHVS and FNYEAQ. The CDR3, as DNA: TGTGCCAGCAGCTTAGGTATGGCAGGGGCCTTCTACGAGCAGTACTTC. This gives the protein CASSLGMAGAFYEQYF. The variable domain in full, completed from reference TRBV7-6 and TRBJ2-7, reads GAGVSQSPRYKVTKRGQDVALRCDPISGHVSLYWYRQALGQGPEFLTYFNYEAQQDKSGLPNDRFSAERPEGSISTLTIQRTEQRDSAMYRCASSLGMAGAFYEQYFGPGTRLTVT.

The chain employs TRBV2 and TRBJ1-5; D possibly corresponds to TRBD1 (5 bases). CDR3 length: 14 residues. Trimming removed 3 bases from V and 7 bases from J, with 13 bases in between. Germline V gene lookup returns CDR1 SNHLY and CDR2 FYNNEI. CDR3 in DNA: TGTGCCAGCAGTGAGGCAGGGAGGAACCAGCCCCAGCATTTT. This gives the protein CASSEAGRNQPQHF.

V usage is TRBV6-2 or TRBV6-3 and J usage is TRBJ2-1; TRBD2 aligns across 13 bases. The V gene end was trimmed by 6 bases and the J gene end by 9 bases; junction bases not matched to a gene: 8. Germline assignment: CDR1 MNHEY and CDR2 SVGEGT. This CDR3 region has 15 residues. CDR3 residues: CASSRTSGGASEQFF. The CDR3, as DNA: TGTGCCAGCAGCCGAACTAGCGGGGGGGCAAGTGAGCAGTTCTTC.

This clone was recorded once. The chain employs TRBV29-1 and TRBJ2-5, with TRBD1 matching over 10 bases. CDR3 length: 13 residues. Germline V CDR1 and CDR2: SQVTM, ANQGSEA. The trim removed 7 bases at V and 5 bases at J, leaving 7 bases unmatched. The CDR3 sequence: CSATDRGRETQYF. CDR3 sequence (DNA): TGCAGCGCCACCGACAGGGGGCGGGAGACCCAGTACTTC.

The chain's CDR3 is CASSQELAGAYNEQFF. The DNA of the CDR3 is TGCGCCAGCAGCCAAGAGTTAGCGGGGGCCTACAATGAGCAGTTCTTC. This sequence joins TRBV4-1 and TRBJ2-1; 9 bases are a match to TRBD2. V was clipped by 0 bases and J by 2 bases; unmatched bases: 2. CDR3 length equals 16 residues. Germline CDR1 is MGHRA and CDR2 is YSYEKL.

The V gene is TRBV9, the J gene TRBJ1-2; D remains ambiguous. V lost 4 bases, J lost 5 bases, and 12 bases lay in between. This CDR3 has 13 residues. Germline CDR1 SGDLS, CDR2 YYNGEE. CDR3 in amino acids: CASSNRVPYGYTF. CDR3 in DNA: TGTGCCAGCAGCAACCGGGTCCCATATGGCTACACCTTC.

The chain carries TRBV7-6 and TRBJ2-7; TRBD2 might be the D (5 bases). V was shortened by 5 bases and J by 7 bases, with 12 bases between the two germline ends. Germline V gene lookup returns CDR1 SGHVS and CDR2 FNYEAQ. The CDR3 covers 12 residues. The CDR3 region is CASSPPGREQYF. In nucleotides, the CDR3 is TGTGCCAGCAGCCCACCGGGAAGAGAGCAGTACTTC.

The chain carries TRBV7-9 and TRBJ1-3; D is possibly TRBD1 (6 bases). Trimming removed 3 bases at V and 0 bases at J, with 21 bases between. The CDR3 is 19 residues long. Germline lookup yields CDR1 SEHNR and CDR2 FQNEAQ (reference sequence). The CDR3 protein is CASSLTGANLFLSGNTIYF. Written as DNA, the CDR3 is TGTGCCAGCAGCTTGACAGGCGCCAACCTATTCCTCTCTGGAAACACCATATATTTT.

This CDR3 reads CASSLNPGTGNTEAFF. CDR3 DNA: TGCGCCAGCAGCCTAAATCCCGGGACAGGGAACACTGAAGCTTTCTTT. The chain joins TRBV5-1 to TRBJ1-1, with TRBD1 matching over 8 bases. Germline V gives CDR1 SGHRS, CDR2 YFSETQ. The CDR3 sequence is 16 residues long. The V gene end was trimmed by 4 bases and the J gene end by 1 base; junction bases not matched to a gene: 9.

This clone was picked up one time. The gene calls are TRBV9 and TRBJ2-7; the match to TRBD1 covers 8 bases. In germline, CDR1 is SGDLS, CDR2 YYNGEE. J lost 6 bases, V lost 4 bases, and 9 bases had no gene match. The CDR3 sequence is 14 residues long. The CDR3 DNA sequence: TGTGCCAGCAGCTATACGGACAGGGTCGGCGAGCAGTACTTC. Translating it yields CASSYTDRVGEQYF. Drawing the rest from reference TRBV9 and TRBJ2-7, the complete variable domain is DSGVTQTPKHLITATGQRVTLRCSPRSGDLSVYWYQQSLDQGLQFLIQYYNGEERAKGNILERFSAQQFPDLHSELNLSSLELGDSALYFCASSYTDRVGEQYFGPGTRLTVT.

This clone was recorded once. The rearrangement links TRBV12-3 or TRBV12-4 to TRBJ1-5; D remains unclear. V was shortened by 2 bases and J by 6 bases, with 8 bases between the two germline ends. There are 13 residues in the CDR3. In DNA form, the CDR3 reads TGTGCCAGCAGTTTAAGCGCGGGTCAGCCCCAGCATTTT. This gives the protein CASSLSAGQPQHF.

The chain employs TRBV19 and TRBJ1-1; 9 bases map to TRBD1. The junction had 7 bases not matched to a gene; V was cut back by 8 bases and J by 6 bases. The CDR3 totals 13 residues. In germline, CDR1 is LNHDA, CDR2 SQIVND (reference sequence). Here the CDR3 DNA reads TGTGCCAGTCGGGACAGGGTGGCTTCTGAAGCTTTCTTT. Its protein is CASRDRVASEAFF. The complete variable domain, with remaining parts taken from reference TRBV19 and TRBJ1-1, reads DGGITQSPKYLFRKEGQNVTLSCEQNLNHDAMYWYRQDPGQGLRLIYYSQIVNDFQKGDIAEGYSVSREKKESFPLTVTSAQKNPTAFYLCASRDRVASEAFFGQGTRLTVV.

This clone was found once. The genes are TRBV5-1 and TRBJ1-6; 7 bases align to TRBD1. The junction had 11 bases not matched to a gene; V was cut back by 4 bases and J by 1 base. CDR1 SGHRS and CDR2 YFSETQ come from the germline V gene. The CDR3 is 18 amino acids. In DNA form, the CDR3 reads TGCGCCAGCAGCACCGGGACAGCCGAGGTATCCTATAATTCACCCCTCCACTTT. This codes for CASSTGTAEVSYNSPLHF.

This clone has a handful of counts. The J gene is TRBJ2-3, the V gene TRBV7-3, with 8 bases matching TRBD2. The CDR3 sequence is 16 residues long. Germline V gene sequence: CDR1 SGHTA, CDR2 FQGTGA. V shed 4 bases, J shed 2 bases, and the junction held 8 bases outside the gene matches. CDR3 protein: CASSSTERGITDTQYF. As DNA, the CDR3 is TGTGCCAGCAGCTCCACGGAGCGGGGGATCACAGATACGCAGTATTTT.

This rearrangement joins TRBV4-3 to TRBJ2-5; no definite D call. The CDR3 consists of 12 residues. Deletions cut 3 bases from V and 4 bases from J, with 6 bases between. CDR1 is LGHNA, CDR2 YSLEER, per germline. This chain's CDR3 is CASSQPGETQYF. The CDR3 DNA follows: TGCGCCAGCAGCCAGCCGGGAGAGACCCAGTACTTC.

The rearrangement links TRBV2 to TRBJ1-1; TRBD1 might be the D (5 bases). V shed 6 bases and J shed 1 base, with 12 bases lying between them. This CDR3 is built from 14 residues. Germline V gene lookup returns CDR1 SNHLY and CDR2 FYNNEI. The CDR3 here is CASRGRGGNTEAFF. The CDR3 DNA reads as TGTGCCAGCAGGGGGAGGGGAGGGAACACTGAAGCTTTCTTT.

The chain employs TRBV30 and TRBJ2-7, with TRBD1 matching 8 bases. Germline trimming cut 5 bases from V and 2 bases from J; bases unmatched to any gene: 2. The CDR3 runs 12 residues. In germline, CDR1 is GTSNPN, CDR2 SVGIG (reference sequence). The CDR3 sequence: CAWQGQAYEQYF. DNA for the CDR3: TGTGCCTGGCAGGGACAGGCCTACGAGCAGTACTTC. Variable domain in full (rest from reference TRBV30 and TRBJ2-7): SQTIHQWPATLVQPVGSPLSLECTVEGTSNPNLYWYRQAAGRGLQLLFYSVGIGQISSEVPQNLSASRPQDRQFILSSKKLLLSDSGFYLCAWQGQAYEQYFGPGTRLTVT.

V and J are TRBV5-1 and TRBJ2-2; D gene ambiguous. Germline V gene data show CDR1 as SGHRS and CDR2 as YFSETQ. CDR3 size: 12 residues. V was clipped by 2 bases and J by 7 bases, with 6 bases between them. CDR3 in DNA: TGCGCCAGCAGCTTTACGGGCGGGGAGCTGTTTTTT. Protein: CASSFTGGELFF.

The CDR3 protein is CASRRGQGAGQPQHF. Here the CDR3 DNA reads TGTGCCAGCAGACGTGGACAGGGGGCCGGTCAGCCCCAGCATTTT. The chain is built from TRBV2 and TRBJ1-5; 11 bases agree with TRBD1. Germline values: CDR1 SNHLY, CDR2 FYNNEI. The length of the CDR3 is 15 residues. J lost 6 bases, V lost 6 bases, and 7 bases had no gene match.

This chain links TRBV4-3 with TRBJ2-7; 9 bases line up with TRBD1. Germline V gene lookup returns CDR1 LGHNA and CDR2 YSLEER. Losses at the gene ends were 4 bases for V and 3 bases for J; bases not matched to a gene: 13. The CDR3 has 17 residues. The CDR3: CASSLSLPTGGDYEQYF. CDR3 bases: TGCGCCAGCAGCCTAAGCCTCCCGACAGGGGGGGACTACGAGCAGTACTTC.

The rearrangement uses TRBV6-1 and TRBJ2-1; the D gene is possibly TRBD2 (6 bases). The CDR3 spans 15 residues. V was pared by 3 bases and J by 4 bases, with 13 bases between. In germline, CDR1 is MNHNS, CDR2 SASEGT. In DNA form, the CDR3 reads TGTGCCAGCAGTGATGTGGGGGGTTCTTACAATGAGCAGTTCTTC. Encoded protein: CASSDVGGSYNEQFF.

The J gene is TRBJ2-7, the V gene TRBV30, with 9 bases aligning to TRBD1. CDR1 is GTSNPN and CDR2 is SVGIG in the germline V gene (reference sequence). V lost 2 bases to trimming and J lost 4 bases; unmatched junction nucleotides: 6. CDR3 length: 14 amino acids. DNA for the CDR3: TGTGCCTGGAGTCCCGGGACAGGGACTTACGAGCAGTACTTC. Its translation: CAWSPGTGTYEQYF.

CDR3 DNA: TGCGCCAGCAGCTTGGGGGGGACTGCGAGCTCTGGAAACACCATATATTTT. Amino acids: CASSLGGTASSGNTIYF. V usage is TRBV5-1 and J usage is TRBJ1-3; D possibly corresponds to TRBD1 (5 bases). The CDR3 sequence is 17 residues long. Germline CDR1 reads SGHRS; CDR2 reads YFSETQ. V was shortened by 0 bases and J by 0 bases, with 13 bases between the two germline ends.